This T cell receptor (beta chain) was recovered during a study of blood T cell repertoires in COVID-19. TCRdb keeps only in-frame clones here, not all; method: immunoSEQ multiplex PCR. The data show approximately 360,000 clones, around 90% seen once. The CDR3 loop spans 15 amino acids. CDR1 is MNHEY and CDR2 is SMNVEV in the germline V gene (reference sequence). V shed 5 bases, J shed 2 bases, and the junction held 7 bases outside the gene matches. Sequenced input: peripheral blood. This TCR was recovered from a man younger than 30 with active or convalescent COVID-19. V is TRBV27 and J is TRBJ2-7, with 9 bases identical to TRBD1. CDR3 coding DNA: TGTGCCAGCAGTGGTGTTGGGACAGGGCCCTACGAGCAGTACTTC. Its protein product is CASSGVGTGPYEQYF.